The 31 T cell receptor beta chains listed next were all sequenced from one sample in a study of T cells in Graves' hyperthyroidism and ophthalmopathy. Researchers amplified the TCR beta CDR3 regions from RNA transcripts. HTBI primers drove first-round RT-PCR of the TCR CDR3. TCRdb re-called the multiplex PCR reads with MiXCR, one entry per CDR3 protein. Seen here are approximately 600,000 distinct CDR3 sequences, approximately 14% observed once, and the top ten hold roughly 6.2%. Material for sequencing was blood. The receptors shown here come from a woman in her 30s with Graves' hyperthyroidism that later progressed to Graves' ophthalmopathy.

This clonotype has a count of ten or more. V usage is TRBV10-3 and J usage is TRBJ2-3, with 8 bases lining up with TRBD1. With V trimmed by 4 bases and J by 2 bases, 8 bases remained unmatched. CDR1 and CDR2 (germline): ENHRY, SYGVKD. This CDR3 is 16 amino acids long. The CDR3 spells CAISGPGTGTTDTQYF. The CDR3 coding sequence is TGTGCCATCAGTGGTCCCGGGACAGGAACCACAGATACGCAGTATTTT.

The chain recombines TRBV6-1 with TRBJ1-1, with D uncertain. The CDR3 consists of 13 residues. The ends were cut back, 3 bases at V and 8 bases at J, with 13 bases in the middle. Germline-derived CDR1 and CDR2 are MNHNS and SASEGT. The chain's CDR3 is CASSDIGYREAFF. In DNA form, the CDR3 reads TGTGCCAGCAGTGATATAGGGTATCGGGAAGCTTTCTTT.

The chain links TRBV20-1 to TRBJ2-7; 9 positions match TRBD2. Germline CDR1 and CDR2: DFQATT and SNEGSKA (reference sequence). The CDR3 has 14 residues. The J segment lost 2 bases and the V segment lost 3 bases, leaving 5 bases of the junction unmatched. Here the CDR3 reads CSASRSSGTYEQYF. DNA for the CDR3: TGCAGTGCTAGTCGGTCTAGCGGGACCTACGAGCAGTACTTC.

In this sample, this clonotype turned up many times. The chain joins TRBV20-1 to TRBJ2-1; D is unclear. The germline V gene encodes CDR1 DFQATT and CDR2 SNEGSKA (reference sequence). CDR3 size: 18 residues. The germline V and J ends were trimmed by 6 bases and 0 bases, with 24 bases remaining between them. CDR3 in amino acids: CSAIGHRFDPTSYNEQFF. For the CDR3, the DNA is TGCAGTGCCATCGGCCACCGCTTTGACCCAACCTCCTACAATGAGCAGTTCTTC.

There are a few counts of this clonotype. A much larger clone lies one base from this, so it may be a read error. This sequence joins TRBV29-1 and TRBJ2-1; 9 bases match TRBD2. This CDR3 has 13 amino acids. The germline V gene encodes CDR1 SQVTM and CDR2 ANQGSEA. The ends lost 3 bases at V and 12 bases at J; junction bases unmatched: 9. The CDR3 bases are TGCAGCGTTGATGTGGTAGCGGGAGTGGTGCAGTTCTTC. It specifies CSVDVVAGVVQFF.

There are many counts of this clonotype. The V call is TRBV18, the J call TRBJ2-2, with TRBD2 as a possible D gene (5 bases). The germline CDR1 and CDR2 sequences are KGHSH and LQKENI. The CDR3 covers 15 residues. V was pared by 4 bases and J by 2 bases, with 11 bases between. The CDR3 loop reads CASSLLRANTGELFF. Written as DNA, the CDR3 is TGTGCCAGCTCACTGTTGCGGGCAAACACCGGGGAGCTGTTTTTT.

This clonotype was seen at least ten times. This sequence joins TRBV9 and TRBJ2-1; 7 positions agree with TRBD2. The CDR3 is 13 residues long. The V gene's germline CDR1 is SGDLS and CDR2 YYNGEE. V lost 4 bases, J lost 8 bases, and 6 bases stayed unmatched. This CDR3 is CASSSPGGDEQFF. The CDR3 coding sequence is TGTGCCAGCAGCTCCCCGGGGGGAGATGAGCAGTTCTTC.

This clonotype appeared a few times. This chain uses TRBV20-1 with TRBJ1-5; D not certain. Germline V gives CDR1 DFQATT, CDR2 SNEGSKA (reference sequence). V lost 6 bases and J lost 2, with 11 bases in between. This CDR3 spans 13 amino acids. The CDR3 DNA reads TGCAGTGCACTGAAGGAGGGCAATCAGCCCCAGCATTTT. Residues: CSALKEGNQPQHF.

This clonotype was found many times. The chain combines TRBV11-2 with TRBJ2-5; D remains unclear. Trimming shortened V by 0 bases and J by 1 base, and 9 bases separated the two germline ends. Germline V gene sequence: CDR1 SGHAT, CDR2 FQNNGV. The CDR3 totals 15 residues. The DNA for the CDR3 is TGTGCCAGCAGCTTAGATCTGTCCAGCCAAGAGACCCAGTACTTC. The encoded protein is CASSLDLSSQETQYF. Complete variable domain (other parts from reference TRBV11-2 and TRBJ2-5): EAGVAQSPRYKIIEKRQSVAFWCNPISGHATLYWYQQILGQGPKLLIQFQNNGVVDDSQLPKDRFSAERLKGVDSTLKIQPAKLEDSAVYLCASSLDLSSQETQYFGPGTRLLVL.

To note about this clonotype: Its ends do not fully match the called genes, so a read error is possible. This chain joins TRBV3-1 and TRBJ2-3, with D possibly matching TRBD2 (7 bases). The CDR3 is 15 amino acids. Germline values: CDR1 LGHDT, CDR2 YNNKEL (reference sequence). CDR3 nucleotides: TGTGCCAGCAGCCGACGCCGGGGGGACACAGATACGCATTATTTT. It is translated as CASSRRRGDTDTHYF.

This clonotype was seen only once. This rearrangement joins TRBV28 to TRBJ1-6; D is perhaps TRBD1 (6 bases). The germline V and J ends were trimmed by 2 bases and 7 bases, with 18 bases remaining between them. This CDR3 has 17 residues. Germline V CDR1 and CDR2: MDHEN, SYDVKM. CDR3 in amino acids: CASSLMLIGGTNSPLHF. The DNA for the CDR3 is TGTGCCAGCAGTTTAATGTTGATAGGCGGGACAAATTCACCCCTCCACTTT.

The CDR3 spells CASSSGSAQYF. CDR3 in DNA: TGTGCCAGCAGCTCAGGCTCGGCGCAGTATTTT. V and J are TRBV28 and TRBJ2-3; D remains unclear. Germline-derived CDR1 and CDR2 are MDHEN and SYDVKM. This CDR3 has 11 residues. With 6 bases removed from V and 10 bases from J, the gap between germline ends came to 11 bases.

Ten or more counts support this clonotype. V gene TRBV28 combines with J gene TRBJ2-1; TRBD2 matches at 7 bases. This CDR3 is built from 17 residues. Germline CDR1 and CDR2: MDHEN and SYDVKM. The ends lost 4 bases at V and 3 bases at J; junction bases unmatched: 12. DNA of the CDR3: TGTGCCAGCAGTTCACCCTCGAGGCGGGAGAGCTACAATGAGCAGTTCTTC. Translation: CASSSPSRRESYNEQFF. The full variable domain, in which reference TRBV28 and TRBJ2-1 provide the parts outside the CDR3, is DVKVTQSSRYLVKRTGEKVFLECVQDMDHENMFWYRQDPGLGLRLIYFSYDVKMKEKGDIPEGYSVSREKKERFSLILESASTNQTSMYLCASSSPSRRESYNEQFFGPGTRLTVL.

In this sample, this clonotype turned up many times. The DNA of the CDR3 is TGTGCCTGGAGTCGGGGGACTACGAAAGAGACCCAGTACTTC. It yields the protein CAWSRGTTKETQYF. The chain uses TRBV30 and TRBJ2-5; the match to TRBD2 covers 7 bases. Trimming took 2 bases from V and 3 from J; bases not matched to a gene: 6. The CDR3 runs to 14 residues. From germline, CDR1 is GTSNPN and CDR2 SVGIG (reference sequence).

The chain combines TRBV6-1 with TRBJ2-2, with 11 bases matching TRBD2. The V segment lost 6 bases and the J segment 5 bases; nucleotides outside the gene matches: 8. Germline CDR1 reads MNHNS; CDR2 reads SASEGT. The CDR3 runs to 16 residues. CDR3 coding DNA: TGTGCCAGCAGGGGGGCTAGCGGGAGGAGGACCGGGGAGCTGTTTTTT. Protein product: CASRGASGRRTGELFF.

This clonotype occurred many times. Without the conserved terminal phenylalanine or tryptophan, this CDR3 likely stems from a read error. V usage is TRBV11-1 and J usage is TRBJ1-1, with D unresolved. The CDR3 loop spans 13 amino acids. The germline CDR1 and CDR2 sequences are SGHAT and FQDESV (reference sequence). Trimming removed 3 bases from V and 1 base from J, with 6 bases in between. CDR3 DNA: TGTGCCAGCAGCTTGGCCAAGAACACTGAAGCTTTCTCT. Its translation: CASSLAKNTEAFS.

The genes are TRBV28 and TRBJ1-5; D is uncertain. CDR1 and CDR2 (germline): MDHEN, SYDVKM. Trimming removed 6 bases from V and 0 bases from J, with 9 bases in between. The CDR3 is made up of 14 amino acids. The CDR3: CASSPFYSNQPQHF. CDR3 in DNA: TGTGCCAGCAGCCCCTTCTATAGCAATCAGCCCCAGCATTTT.

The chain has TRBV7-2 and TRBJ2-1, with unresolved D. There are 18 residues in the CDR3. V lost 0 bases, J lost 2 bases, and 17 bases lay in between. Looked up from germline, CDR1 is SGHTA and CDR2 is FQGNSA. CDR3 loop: CASSLASPLHSTYNEQFF. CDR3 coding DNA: TGTGCCAGCAGCTTAGCGAGCCCCCTTCATAGCACCTACAATGAGCAGTTCTTC.

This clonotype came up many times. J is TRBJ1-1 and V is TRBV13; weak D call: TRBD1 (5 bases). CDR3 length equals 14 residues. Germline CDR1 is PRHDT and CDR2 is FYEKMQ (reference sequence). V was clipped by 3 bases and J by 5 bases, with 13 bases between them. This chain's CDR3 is CASSFMGGGTEAFF. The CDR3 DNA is TGTGCCAGCAGCTTCATGGGGGGGGGGACTGAAGCTTTCTTT.

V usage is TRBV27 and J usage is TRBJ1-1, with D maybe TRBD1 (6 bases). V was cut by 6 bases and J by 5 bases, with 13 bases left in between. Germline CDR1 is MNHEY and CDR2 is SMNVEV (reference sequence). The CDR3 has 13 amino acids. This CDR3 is CASRVRGPTEAFF. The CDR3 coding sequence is TGTGCCAGCAGAGTCAGGGGTCCGACTGAAGCTTTCTTT.

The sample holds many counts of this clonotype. As DNA, the CDR3 is TGTGCCAGCAGCCCCTCGGACAGAGCACTAGCGGCAGAATACGAGCAGTACTTC. Residues: CASSPSDRALAAEYEQYF. The J gene is TRBJ2-7, the V gene TRBV12-3 or TRBV12-4; 8 bases are shared with TRBD2. J lost 4 bases, V lost 6 bases, and 20 bases had no gene match. The CDR3 has 18 residues.

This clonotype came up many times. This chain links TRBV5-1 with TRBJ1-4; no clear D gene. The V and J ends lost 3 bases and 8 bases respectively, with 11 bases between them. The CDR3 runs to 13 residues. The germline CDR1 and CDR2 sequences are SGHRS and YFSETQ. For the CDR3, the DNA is TGCGCCAGCAGCTCGAATAGTGGGGAAAAACTGTTTTTT. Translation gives CASSSNSGEKLFF.

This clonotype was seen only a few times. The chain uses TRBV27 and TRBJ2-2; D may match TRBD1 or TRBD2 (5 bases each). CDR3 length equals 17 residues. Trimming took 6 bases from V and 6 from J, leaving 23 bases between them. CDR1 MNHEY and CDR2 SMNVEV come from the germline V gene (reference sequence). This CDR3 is CASREGIGVGEPGELFF. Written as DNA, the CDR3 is TGTGCCAGCAGAGAGGGGATTGGGGTGGGGGAACCCGGGGAGCTGTTTTTT.

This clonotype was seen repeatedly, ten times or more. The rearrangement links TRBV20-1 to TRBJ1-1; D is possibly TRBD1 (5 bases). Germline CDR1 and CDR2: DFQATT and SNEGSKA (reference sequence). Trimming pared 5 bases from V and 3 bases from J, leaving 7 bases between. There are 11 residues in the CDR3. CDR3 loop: CSAQGYTEAFF. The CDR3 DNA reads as TGCAGTGCTCAGGGATACACTGAAGCTTTCTTT.

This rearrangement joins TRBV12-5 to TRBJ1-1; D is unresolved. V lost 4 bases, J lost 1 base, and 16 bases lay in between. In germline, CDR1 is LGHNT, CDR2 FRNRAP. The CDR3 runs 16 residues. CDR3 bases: TGTGCTAGTGGTTCACCCCTTGGGGAGCCGAACACTGAAGCTTTCTTT. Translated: CASGSPLGEPNTEAFF.

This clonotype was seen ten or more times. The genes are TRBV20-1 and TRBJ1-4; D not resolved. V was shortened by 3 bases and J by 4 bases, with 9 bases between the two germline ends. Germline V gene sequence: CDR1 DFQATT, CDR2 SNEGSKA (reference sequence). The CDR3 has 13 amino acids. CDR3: CSAREDYNEKLFF. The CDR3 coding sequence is TGCAGTGCTAGGGAAGACTATAATGAAAAACTGTTTTTT.

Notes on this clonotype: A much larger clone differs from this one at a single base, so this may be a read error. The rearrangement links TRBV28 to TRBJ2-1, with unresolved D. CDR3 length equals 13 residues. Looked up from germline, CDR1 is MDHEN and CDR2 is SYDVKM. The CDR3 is CACRPLPYNEQFF. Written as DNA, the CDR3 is TGTGCCTGCAGGCCACTTCCCTACAATGAGCAGTTCTTC.

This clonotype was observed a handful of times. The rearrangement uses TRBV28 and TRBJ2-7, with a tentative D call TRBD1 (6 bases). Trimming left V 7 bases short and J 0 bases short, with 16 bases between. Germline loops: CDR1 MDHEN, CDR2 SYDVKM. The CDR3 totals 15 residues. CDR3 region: CASISWQGISYEQYF. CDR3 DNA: TGTGCCAGCATTAGTTGGCAGGGGATCTCCTACGAGCAGTACTTC.

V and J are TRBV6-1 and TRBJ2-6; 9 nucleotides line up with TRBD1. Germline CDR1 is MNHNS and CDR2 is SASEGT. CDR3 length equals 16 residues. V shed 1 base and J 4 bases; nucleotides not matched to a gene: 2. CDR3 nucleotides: TGTGCCAGCAGTGAAGGGGACAGGGCCGGGGCCAACGTCCTGACTTTC. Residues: CASSEGDRAGANVLTF.

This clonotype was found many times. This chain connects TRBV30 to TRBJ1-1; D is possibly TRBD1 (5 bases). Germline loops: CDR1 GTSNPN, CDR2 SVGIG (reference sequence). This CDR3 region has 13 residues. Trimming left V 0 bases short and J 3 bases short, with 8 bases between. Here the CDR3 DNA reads TGTGCCTGGAGTGTACGGGGGGACACTGAAGCTTTCTTT. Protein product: CAWSVRGDTEAFF.

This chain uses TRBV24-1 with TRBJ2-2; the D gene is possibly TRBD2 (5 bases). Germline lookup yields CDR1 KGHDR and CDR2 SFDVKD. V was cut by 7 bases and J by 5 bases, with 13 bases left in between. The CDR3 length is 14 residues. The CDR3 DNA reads TGTGCCACCAGCCGGACTTCGTCGACCGGGGAGCTGTTTTTT. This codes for CATSRTSSTGELFF.